The 11 T cell receptor beta chains below come from one sample, sequenced in a study of T cell changes during pregnancy in multiple sclerosis. Profiling relied on immunoSEQ multiplex PCR, and the TCRdb table lists in-frame clones only, not all of them. The sample lists tens of thousands of clones, roughly 89% seen once, with roughly 2% in the top ten. The sample here was peripheral blood, taken in the second trimester of pregnancy. The receptors come from a female donor with multiple sclerosis, enrolled in a pregnancy study.

There are a few counts of this clone. The rearrangement uses TRBV7-9 and TRBJ1-6; 10 bases line up with TRBD1. Per the germline V gene, CDR1 is SEHNR and CDR2 is FQNEAQ (reference sequence). The CDR3 extends over 16 amino acids. The V and J ends lost 5 bases and 5 bases, in that order; junction bases with no gene match: 6. The CDR3 DNA follows: TGTGCCAGCAGCACCCGGACAGGGGGAAATAATTCACCCCTCCACTTT. This sequence encodes CASSTRTGGNNSPLHF.

This chain uses TRBV29-1 with TRBJ1-2; no clear D. The germline gives CDR1 SQVTM, CDR2 ANQGSEA. The CDR3 has 16 residues. V gave up 7 bases and J gave up 3 bases, with 24 bases separating them. CDR3 DNA: TGCAGCGCCCGAAAATCGTCCCCGGGGTCGCACTATGGCTACACCTTC. Its translation: CSARKSSPGSHYGYTF.

V is TRBV2 and J is TRBJ2-7, with a weak D call TRBD1 (6 bases). Germline values: CDR1 SNHLY, CDR2 FYNNEI. The CDR3 is made up of 14 amino acids. The ends were cut back, 8 bases at V and 6 bases at J, with 20 bases in the middle. The CDR3 loop is CASDQGQLSSEQYF. The DNA for the CDR3 is TGTGCCAGCGATCAGGGGCAACTGTCGTCCGAGCAGTACTTC.

The chain has TRBV19 and TRBJ1-2, with 7 bases identical to TRBD1. Germline CDR1 is LNHDA and CDR2 is SQIVND (reference sequence). CDR3 size: 16 residues. V was pared by 3 bases and J by 4 bases, with 11 bases of the junction left unmatched. CDR3 sequence: CASSMRSDRPIYGYTF. In DNA form, the CDR3 reads TGTGCCAGTAGTATGCGTTCGGACAGGCCGATCTATGGCTACACCTTC. The full variable domain, its missing parts supplied by reference TRBV19 and TRBJ1-2, is DGGITQSPKYLFRKEGQNVTLSCEQNLNHDAMYWYRQDPGQGLRLIYYSQIVNDFQKGDIAEGYSVSREKKESFPLTVTSAQKNPTAFYLCASSMRSDRPIYGYTFGSGTRLTVV.

This rearrangement joins TRBV29-1 to TRBJ1-1, with D hard to call. Per germline, CDR1 SQVTM and CDR2 ANQGSEA. With 4 bases removed from V and 2 bases from J, the gap between germline ends came to 5 bases. The CDR3 totals 11 residues. The CDR3 bases are TGCAGCGTTGCCATTAACACTGAAGCTTTCTTT. Its translation: CSVAINTEAFF.

The genes are TRBV13 and TRBJ2-7; 8 nucleotides agree with TRBD1. The junction had 0 bases not matched to a gene; V was cut back by 0 bases and J by 2 bases. Germline CDR1 reads PRHDT; CDR2 reads FYEKMQ (reference sequence). The length of the CDR3 is 14 residues. The CDR3: CASSLGQGAYEQYF. The CDR3 DNA reads as TGTGCCAGCAGCTTAGGACAGGGGGCCTACGAGCAGTACTTC.

The rearrangement uses TRBV21-1 and TRBJ1-1. TRBV21-1 is a recognized pseudogene. CDR3 size: 15 residues. This chain's CDR3 is CASSKAEGRNTEAFF. For the CDR3, the DNA is TGTGCCAGCAGCAAAGCGGAGGGCAGGAACACTGAAGCTTTCTTT.

The chain combines TRBV6-1 with TRBJ2-3, with D maybe TRBD2 (5 bases). The V and J ends lost 7 bases and 3 bases respectively, with 14 bases between them. The CDR3 length is 14 residues. The V gene's germline CDR1 is MNHNS and CDR2 SASEGT. The CDR3 bases are TGTGCCAGCACTAGCCGTTTCGGGACAGATACGCAGTATTTT. Its protein product is CASTSRFGTDTQYF.

J is TRBJ2-7 and V is TRBV15, with a possible D match to TRBD1 (5 bases). Trimming removed 3 bases at V and 10 bases at J, with 13 bases between. The CDR3 consists of 12 residues. The germline V gene encodes CDR1 LNHNV and CDR2 YYDKDF (reference sequence). The chain's CDR3 is CATSSDSLTQYF. The CDR3 DNA follows: TGTGCCACCAGCAGTGACAGCTTGACTCAGTACTTC.

V is TRBV11-3 and J is TRBJ2-3; D is possibly TRBD2 (5 bases). The CDR3 contains 13 residues. CDR1 is SGHNT, CDR2 YENEEA, per germline. V lost 5 bases and J 7 bases, leaving 13 bases between the germline ends. In nucleotides, the CDR3 is TGTGCCAGCAGCCATGGGCACGGGAATACGCAGTATTTT. It encodes CASSHGHGNTQYF.

The chain employs TRBV18 and TRBJ1-1, with TRBD1 matching over 7 bases. J was trimmed by 2 bases and V by 6 bases; bases with no gene match: 6. The CDR3 spans 14 residues. CDR1 is KGHSH and CDR2 is LQKENI in the germline V gene. The CDR3 protein is CASSKQGINTEAFF. CDR3 nucleotide sequence: TGTGCCAGCTCGAAACAGGGGATTAACACTGAAGCTTTCTTT.